This is a list of T cell receptor beta chains from one sample in a study of T cell repertoires in cytomegalovirus infection. Their antigens remain unidentified. One entry per CDR3 protein results from TCRdb running MiXCR on the reads. The table lists about half a million distinct CDR3 sequences, roughly 34% of them singletons. The specimen comprised cultured PBMCs, sampled from culture after CMV antigen stimulation. Receptor source: a human donor in good health (CMV status not recorded). Some clones in this sample may be carry-over from other donors' samples. Both conserved end residues are part of each CDR3. D genes are given only for firm matches. A row's size may be missing; if present it is once, few, many or a size class.

>14|TRBJ2-7|TRBV28|TRBD1|-
CASSIDRVPYEQYF
TGTGCCAGCAGTATCGACAGGGTTCCCTACGAGCAGTACTTC
>14|TRBJ2-3|TRBV11-1|-|-
CASSLDTTPRPQYF
TGTGCCAGCAGCTTAGACACGACTCCTCGCCCGCAGTATTTT
>12|TRBJ2-1|TRBV12-3/TRBV12-4|-|-
CASRRGGYEQFF
TGTGCCAGCAGGCGGGGCGGGTATGAGCAGTTCTTC
>15|TRBJ2-7|TRBV4-1|-|few
CASSQAPLNSYEQYF
TGCGCCAGCAGCCAAGCACCGTTGAACTCCTACGAGCAGTACTTC
>16|TRBJ2-1|TRBV4-1|TRBD2|-
CASSQPSSGRYNEQFF
TGCGCCAGCAGCCAACCCTCTAGCGGGAGGTACAATGAGCAGTTCTTC
>16|TRBJ1-5|TRBV24-1|-|-
CATSDHGRGGNQPQHF
TGTGCCACCAGTGACCACGGACGGGGAGGCAATCAGCCCCAGCATTTT
>14|TRBJ1-5|TRBV5-5|TRBD1|many
CASSVGQSNQPQHF
TGTGCCAGCAGTGTGGGACAGAGCAATCAGCCCCAGCATTTT
>13|TRBJ1-4|TRBV29-1|-|-
CSVPGTGNEKLFF
TGCAGCGTCCCCGGGACGGGTAATGAAAAACTGTTTTTT
>16|TRBJ2-7|TRBV5-1|TRBD2|once
CASSLTKGGILYEQYF
TGCGCCAGCAGCCTAACCAAGGGAGGGATCCTCTACGAGCAGTACTTC
>16|TRBJ2-7|TRBV19|TRBD2|-
CASSTPGTSWPYEQYF
TGTGCCAGTAGTACTCCCGGGACTAGCTGGCCCTACGAGCAGTACTTC
>15|TRBJ2-5|TRBV4-3|-|-
CASSQEQGRSETQYF
TGCGCCAGCAGCCAGGAACAGGGGAGGTCAGAGACCCAGTACTTC
>15|TRBJ1-1|TRBV12-3/TRBV12-4|TRBD1|few
CASSSGTGANTEAFF
TGTGCCAGCAGTTCCGGGACAGGGGCCAACACTGAAGCTTTCTTT
>13|TRBJ1-1|TRBV30|-|-
CAWSGTRDIKAFF
TGTGCCTGGAGTGGAACCCGGGACATTAAAGCTTTCTTT
>15|TRBJ1-1|TRBV7-8|TRBD1|many
CASSLNAGGNTEAFF
TGTGCCAGCAGCTTAAATGCAGGGGGGAACACTGAAGCTTTCTTT
>14|TRBJ2-5|TRBV12-3/TRBV12-4|TRBD2|once
CASSFRTSGETQYF
TGTGCCAGCAGTTTCAGGACTAGCGGAGAGACCCAGTACTTC
>15|TRBJ2-7|TRBV6-8|TRBD1|few
CASSLRQGLTYEQYF
TGTGCCAGCAGTCTTCGACAGGGGCTAACCTACGAGCAGTACTTC
>13|TRBJ2-5|TRBV5-3|-|-
CARSLGGEETQYF
TGTGCCAGAAGCTTGGGCGGTGAAGAGACCCAGTACTTC
>12|TRBJ1-1|TRBV12-3/TRBV12-4|-|few
CASSWPVGQAFF
TGTGCCAGCAGTTGGCCCGTCGGGCAAGCTTTCTTT
>15|TRBJ1-2|TRBV7-2|TRBD1|many
CASSEGQGSNYGYTF
TGTGCCAGCAGCGAGGGACAGGGATCTAACTATGGCTACACCTTC